This TCR beta chain emerged from a study of blood T cell repertoires in COVID-19. Study summary: The United States, Italy and Spain provided the acute and convalescent COVID-19 samples.

Only in-frame clones appear in the TCRdb table, and some are missing; sequencing was by immunoSEQ multiplex PCR. This table holds roughly 99,000 clones, around 90% found once. With 3 bases clipped from V and 0 bases from J, the junction kept 3 bases outside the gene matches. The CDR3 is 16 residues long. CDR1 is LNHDA, CDR2 SQIVND, per germline (reference sequence). The sequencing input was peripheral blood. The chain links TRBV19 to TRBJ2-3; TRBD2 matches 10 bases. This TCR came from a woman between 25 and 40 years old with acute or convalescent COVID-19. In DNA, the CDR3 is TGTGCCAGTAGTATGGGACTAGCGCTAAGCACAGATACGCAGTATTTT. Its protein product is CASSMGLALSTDTQYF.